This TCR beta chain was documented in a study of shared clonotypes between healthy human individuals (dated by TCRdb to 2020 to 2022). As for the study more broadly: The cohort included three men and a couple of women between 18 and 49 years of age. For each donor, CD4 naive and CD4 memory were each given three plates, CD8 naive was given two plates, and CD8 memory was given one plate. The study deeply sequenced blood TCR repertoires of about 5 healthy adults to estimate repertoire size and the extent of clonotype sharing between individuals. To increase sequencing depth and limit assay-specific biases, different laboratories used diverse techniques to prepare libraries and sequence TCR repertoires. Per donor, leukapheresis produced somewhere between about 0.94 and 8.9 billion PBMCs. The paper's findings and limits, for the study overall: Compared with non-shared clonotypes, the clonotypes found in all four sorted-subset donors had higher generation probabilities. Incomplete sequencing was indicated by rarefaction of sorted-subset datasets, despite the large sequencing depth. Pairwise subsampling indicated that sequencing depth was expected to affect the degree of clonotype sharing among donors. Only blood was sampled, and tissue TCR repertoires likely differ from those in blood. The genetic and exposure-history diversity represented was limited by the small number of donors. Roughly 5.2% of naive CD4, 3.5% of naive CD8, approximately 2% of memory CD4, and 0.35% to 0.4% of memory CD8 clonotypes were shared across four donors. Naive subsets generally had larger estimated clonotype richness than memory subsets did.

The V end gives up 4 bases and the J end 4 bases, leaving 6 bases in the junction not matched to a gene. The CDR3 has 16 amino acids, counting the end cysteine and phenylalanine. The sequence is cut down to CDR3 DNA, 48 bases in frame from base 1. CDR1 and CDR2 are drawn from the germline V gene: LGHNA, YNFKEQ. A remark on this clone: Its antigen is not yet known. No much larger clone exists at a distance of one base, and base qualities are not known.

Using the deep immunoSEQ assay, multiplex PCR amplified TCR CDR3 regions from genomic DNA. Extracted genomic DNA from each cell subset was distributed evenly across all wells of several immunoSEQ 96-well plates, and each plate was treated as a replicate. For sorted subsets, around 200 ng genomic DNA, equal to 30,000 or so T cell genomes, was loaded into each replicate PCR. Purified libraries were measured with a Qubit 3.0 fluorometer, size-checked on a Bioanalyzer 2100, and measured again with the KAPA Library Quantification kit. Every immunoSEQ 96-well plate was sequenced on a dedicated single-read 150-cycle Illumina NextSeq 550 flow cell. From the authors' description of their analysis: Because the immunoSEQ output included only junctional sequences and no quality scores, the filtering could not be the same as the filtering used for full-length reads. To assign V/J genes and CDR3, sequences were annotated against IMGT germline references using PyIR, a Python wrapper for IgBLAST v1.9. Reads were filtered out if the reads had weak V/J assignments (E-value above 1e-6), no CDR3, stop codons, out-of-frame junctions, or ambiguous translated residues. A V3J clonotype was defined by an identical inferred V gene, J gene, and CDR3 amino acid sequence. To compute the percentage overlap between repertoires, the number of shared unique clonotypes was divided by the size of the smaller repertoire. Repertoire richness was assessed with RTK rarefaction, the Chao1 estimator, and Recon v2.1 estimates of unobserved clonotypes. Generation probabilities for all TCRbeta clonotypes obtained by the gDNA method from several donors were computed using OLGA. TCRdb provides this immuneACCESS table in a form limited to in-frame rearrangements. Some clones are lacking; in checked studies, under half of them reflect an unresolved V gene, and why the rest are absent is not known. The DNA gave D and trimming, while V, J and clone size come from that table. Present in this sample are 660,000 or so clones, approximately 96% of which were seen just once. 0.11% of the sample is in the top ten clones.

For the CD8 naive samples, CD45RO-negative cells were positively selected for CCR7, yielding a CD45RA+CCR7+ population from which TemRA cells were excluded. The donors were healthy, HIV-negative adults who had no recently reported acute infections or vaccinations. Only Caucasian adults living in Nashville, Tennessee, USA were represented among the donors. Blood was obtained by leukapheresis, after which PBMCs were separated by Ficoll-Histopaque density gradient centrifugation and cryopreserved in liquid nitrogen vapor phase. Purity and quantity of every magnetically sorted T cell population were checked by analytical flow cytometry. Genomic DNA was isolated from each sorted fraction and quantified by UV absorbance on a Nanodrop 2000c.

The sample was naive CD8+ T cells sorted from blood. The cell subset or site label, read with the paper, signifies: CD45RA+CCR7+. The receptor was derived from a woman aged 30 to 39 in good health. In this chain, TRBV4-2 is recombined with TRBJ2-5; TRBD2 agrees with 13 junctional bases. Here the CDR3 is given as CASSREGLAGSETQYF. Read as DNA, the sequence is TGTGCCAGCAGCCGGGAGGGACTAGCGGGATCAGAGACCCAGTACTTC.